The source of this T cell receptor beta chain is a study of blood T cell repertoires in COVID-19. Whole-study context: T cells, B-cell-depleted T cells, or PBMCs supplied cDNA or gDNA.

Trimming cost V 5 bases and J 7 bases, with 6 bases left between them. This CDR3 comprises 11 residues. The germline gives CDR1 MDHEN, CDR2 SYDVKM. Remarks on this clone: Additional DNA sequences in this sample encode the identical CDR3.

Measured with immunoSEQ multiplex PCR; TCRdb has only the in-frame clones, and not every one. The profile shows approximately 320,000 clones, about 91% of them singletons. The receptor comes from a woman between 18 and 29 years old who had recovered from COVID-19. Sequenced sample: PBMCs or T cells enriched from blood (not recorded which). The chain links TRBV28 to TRBJ1-5; no reliable D call. Written as DNA, the CDR3 is TGTGCCAGCAGTCCGGGGCAGCCCCAGCATTTT. This codes for CASSPGQPQHF.